The source of this TCR beta chain is a study of blood T cell repertoires in COVID-19. Across the study: From the United States, Italy and Spain came samples of acute and convalescent COVID-19. Sample material is recorded as cDNA or gDNA derived from T cells, B-cell-depleted T cells, or PBMCs.

Per the germline V gene, CDR1 is SGHNT and CDR2 is YYREEE (reference sequence). This CDR3 is built from 15 residues. Trimming removed 1 base at V and 1 base at J, with 11 bases between. Original data processing: Amplifying reference gene primers gave estimates of nucleated cell counts. The assay was immunoSEQ multiplex PCR, and TCRdb's table has in-frame clones only and misses some. For V, J and clone size, that table is used; D and trimming come from the DNA. The sample carries roughly 300,000 clones, about 89% recorded once. This TCR came from a woman aged 45 to 65 who had recovered from COVID-19. The chain is built from TRBV5-4 and TRBJ1-1; D remains unclear. Sequences were obtained from peripheral blood. CDR3 bases: TGTGCCAGCAGCTTGCTCGAACAAAGGAACACTGAAGCTTTCTTT. This translates into CASSLLEQRNTEAFF. Supplemented by reference TRBV5-4 and TRBJ1-1, the full variable domain reads ETGVTQSPTHLIKTRGQQVTLRCSSQSGHNTVSWYQQALGQGPQFIFQYYREEENGRGNFPPRFSGLQFPNYSSELNVNALELDDSALYLCASSLLEQRNTEAFFGQGTRLTVV.